This record concerns one TCR beta chain sequence. The time point: pretreatment peripheral blood. Some clones are missing from TCRdb's copy, which holds only in-frame ones; the method was immunoSEQ multiplex PCR. The sample comprises some 52,000 clones, about three quarters of which are singletons, and approximately 3.7% rests with the top ten. The CDR3 is 18 amino acids. Looked up from germline, CDR1 is LGHNA and CDR2 is YNFKEQ. V gave up 4 bases and J gave up 5 bases, with 23 bases separating them. This sample was taken from a study of PD-L1 blockade in urothelial cancer. At the level of the study: The median T cell count in blood samples was approximately 140,000.

The chain carries TRBV4-2 and TRBJ1-4, with a weak D call TRBD1 (6 bases). The sample consisted of PBMCs, taken around atezolizumab (anti-PD-L1) treatment. This clonotype was obtained from a man aged 70-80 years with urothelial cancer. CDR3 region: CASSPSATPDSRNEKLFF. The CDR3 nucleotides read TGTGCCAGCAGCCCATCAGCAACCCCGGACAGCAGAAATGAAAAACTGTTTTTT.